Below are 29 T cell receptor beta chains sequenced from a single sample in a study of Graves' ophthalmopathy and Graves' hyperthyroidism. Transcripts of RNA were the source for amplifying TCR beta CDR3 regions. RT-PCR was first run with HTBI primers, then multiplex PCR in a second round. TCRdb re-analysed the multiplex PCR reads in MiXCR, keeping a single row per CDR3 protein. Of 560,000 or so distinct CDR3 sequences listed, under 40% are singletons. The sequenced material came from peripheral blood or thyroid tissue (not recorded which). The receptors were gathered from an adult man with Graves' hyperthyroidism.

V usage is TRBV24-1 and J usage is TRBJ1-1, with no clear D. V was trimmed by 6 bases and J by 12 bases, leaving 10 bases between them. This CDR3 has 10 amino acids. Germline V gene data show CDR1 as KGHDR and CDR2 as SFDVKD. CDR3 protein: CATSWKETFF. Written as DNA, the CDR3 is TGTGCCACCAGTTGGAAAGAAACTTTCTTT.

V and J are TRBV4-1 and TRBJ2-7; TRBD1 or TRBD2 may be the D gene (5 bases each). The CDR3 is 15 residues long. From germline, CDR1 is MGHRA and CDR2 YSYEKL. The germline V and J ends were trimmed by 1 base and 10 bases, with 20 bases remaining between them. CDR3 sequence reads: CASSQGLSGSEGQYF. The CDR3 nucleotides are TGCGCCAGCAGCCAAGGGCTTTCAGGGAGTGAGGGTCAGTACTTC.

CDR3 nucleotide sequence: TGCAGTGCCTTGGGGGGGGGAGGTAAGCCCCAGCATTTT. It codes for CSALGGGGKPQHF. V usage is TRBV20-1 and J usage is TRBJ1-5, with D possibly being TRBD1 (5 bases). Germline-derived CDR1 and CDR2 are DFQATT and SNEGSKA (reference sequence). This CDR3 contains 13 residues. V lost 6 bases to trimming and J lost 8 bases, with 17 bases between them.

This clonotype has a count of ten or more. The rearrangement links TRBV7-3 to TRBJ2-2; 8 positions agree with TRBD2. This CDR3 contains 15 residues. Germline V gene data show CDR1 as SGHTA and CDR2 as FQGTGA. Trimming removed 6 bases from V and 3 bases from J; junction bases left unmatched: 6. The CDR3 bases are TGTGCCAGCAGGCCGGGACTAGGGGACACCGGGGAGCTGTTTTTT. It yields the protein CASRPGLGDTGELFF.

This clonotype was recorded only once. The chain combines TRBV7-9 with TRBJ1-5; 9 nucleotides agree with TRBD1. The germline gives CDR1 SEHNR, CDR2 FQNEAQ (reference sequence). V lost 0 bases, J lost 6 bases, and 6 bases stayed unmatched. CDR3 length equals 16 residues. The CDR3 protein is CASSLAHGTGTQPQHF. In DNA form, the CDR3 reads TGTGCCAGCAGCTTAGCGCACGGGACAGGGACTCAGCCCCAGCATTTT.

This clonotype has ten or more counts. This sequence joins TRBV6-2 or TRBV6-3 and TRBJ1-5; a possible D gene is TRBD1 (6 bases). Germline CDR1 is MNHEY and CDR2 is SVGEGT. V lost 0 bases, J lost 0 bases, and 9 bases lay in between. The CDR3 has 16 amino acids. In nucleotides, the CDR3 is TGTGCCAGCAGTTACTCCTCAGGGGATAGCAATCAGCCCCAGCATTTT. Amino acids: CASSYSSGDSNQPQHF.

The gene calls are TRBV28 and TRBJ1-1; D remains unclear. Trimming left V 2 bases short and J 5 bases short, with 6 bases between. The CDR3 runs to 12 residues. Germline V gene lookup returns CDR1 MDHEN and CDR2 SYDVKM. Written as DNA, the CDR3 is TGTGCCAGCAGTTTAGAAGAAACTGAAGCTTTCTTT. Protein: CASSLEETEAFF.

This clonotype has a count of ten or more. The chain joins TRBV10-3 to TRBJ2-5, with TRBD1 matching over 8 bases. Germline V lookup: CDR1 ENHRY, CDR2 SYGVKD. The V and J ends lost 4 bases and 4 bases, in that order; junction bases with no gene match: 5. There are 14 residues in the CDR3. CDR3 loop: CAISGQGRGETQYF. Here the CDR3 DNA reads TGTGCCATCAGTGGACAGGGGCGCGGAGAGACCCAGTACTTC.

The rearrangement links TRBV19 to TRBJ2-3; no definite D call. Between the trimmed V and J ends, which lost 3 bases and 1 base, there was a span of 14 bases. The CDR3 covers 16 residues. The germline CDR1 and CDR2 sequences are LNHDA and SQIVND (reference sequence). The CDR3 is CASSIGPNFGTDTQYF. Here the CDR3 DNA reads TGTGCCAGTAGTATCGGACCCAATTTCGGCACAGATACGCAGTATTTT.

With respect to this clonotype: A much bigger clone sits one base away, suggesting this may be a read error. DNA for the CDR3: TGTGCCAGCAGCCAAGGGGGCGCGGGGGGGACCCAGTACTTC. It specifies CASSQGGAGGTQYF. V is TRBV4-2 and J is TRBJ2-5; 8 bases line up with TRBD2. The ends lost 1 base at V and 7 bases at J; junction bases unmatched: 5. Germline V gives CDR1 LGHNA, CDR2 YNFKEQ. The CDR3 sequence is 14 residues long.

Points on this clonotype: Germline is not matched at one junction end, which may reflect a read error. The chain carries TRBV10-3 and TRBJ2-2; 9 bases align to TRBD1. This CDR3 has 19 amino acids. Germline CDR1 ENHRY, CDR2 SYGVKD. The DNA for the CDR3 is TGTGCCAGCAGTTCCCTCCCCATACCGGGACAGGGTGACACCGGGGAGCTGTTTTTT. It translates to CASSSLPIPGQGDTGELFF.

This clonotype was detected ten times or more. The rearrangement uses TRBV29-1 and TRBJ2-5, with D perhaps matching TRBD1 or TRBD2 (5 bases each). Per germline, CDR1 SQVTM and CDR2 ANQGSEA. V gave up 3 bases and J gave up 6 bases, with 17 bases separating them. This CDR3 has 14 amino acids. CDR3 coding DNA: TGCAGCGTTGAGCCTGGCACGGGACCAAAGACCCAGTACTTC. Protein: CSVEPGTGPKTQYF.

Worth noting for this clonotype: With a much larger clone just one base away, this may be a read error. The chain recombines TRBV5-6 with TRBJ2-7; D not resolved. Germline CDR1 SGHDT, CDR2 YYEEEE. The V gene lost 3 bases and the J gene lost 2 bases, with 12 bases spanning the gap. This CDR3 region has 14 residues. The CDR3 here is CASSSVSFPYEQYF. CDR3 DNA sequence: TGTGCCAGCAGCTCGGTTAGTTTCCCCTACGAGCAGTACTTC.

The V gene is TRBV20-1, the J gene TRBJ2-2; maybe TRBD2 (6 bases). The CDR3 runs to 13 residues. Germline V lookup: CDR1 DFQATT, CDR2 SNEGSKA (reference sequence). With 2 bases removed from V and 7 bases from J, the gap between germline ends came to 11 bases. The CDR3, as DNA: TGCAGTGCTAGACAGGACGGGGGCGGGGAGCTGTTTTTT. As protein: CSARQDGGGELFF.

Details on this clonotype: A read error may explain this, as a much larger clone is one base away. The genes are TRBV7-2 and TRBJ2-7; TRBD2 might be the D (5 bases). Between the trimmed V and J ends, which lost 5 bases and 3 bases, there was a span of 11 bases. The CDR3 is 13 amino acids. The germline CDR1 and CDR2 sequences are SGHTA and FQGNSA. Here the CDR3 DNA reads TGTGCCAGCAGCCACCTGGGAGACTACGAGCAGTACTTC. Its protein product is CASSHLGDYEQYF.

This clonotype was recorded many times. CDR3 region: CNRQLTNYGYTF. DNA of the CDR3: TGCAACCGGCAGCTTACTAACTATGGCTACACCTTC. The chain has TRBV20-1 and TRBJ1-2; no firm D call. The germline CDR1 and CDR2 sequences are DFQATT and SNEGSKA (reference sequence). The CDR3 covers 12 residues.

This clonotype was counted a few times. The J gene is TRBJ2-5, the V gene TRBV5-1; tentative D call: TRBD2 (6 bases). The V end lost 0 bases, the J end lost 2 bases, and 11 bases lay between the germline ends. Germline CDR1 and CDR2: SGHRS and YFSETQ. The CDR3 totals 15 residues. CDR3 sequence (DNA): TGCGCCAGCAGCTTGGCTGCGGGGAGACAAGAGACCCAGTACTTC. This sequence encodes CASSLAAGRQETQYF.

Notes on this clonotype: The junction does not match germline at one end; this may be a read error. The chain employs TRBV10-3 and TRBJ1-5; 10 bases agree with TRBD1. The CDR3 consists of 20 residues. The germline gives CDR1 ENHRY, CDR2 SYGVKD. DNA for the CDR3: TGTGCCAGCAGTGAAGGTCTAGGTCCGGACAGGGGGTATGTTGAACAGCCCCAGCATTTT. Encoded protein: CASSEGLGPDRGYVEQPQHF.

The chain uses TRBV10-3 and TRBJ1-1, with D hard to call. V was pared by 3 bases and J by 12 bases, with 11 bases between. CDR1 and CDR2 (germline): ENHRY, SYGVKD. This CDR3 has 11 residues. This CDR3 reads CAISEGGRPFF. CDR3 bases: TGTGCCATCAGTGAAGGTGGAAGACCTTTCTTT.

This clonotype was picked up many times. CDR3 amino acids: CSVEAGVGANVLTF. Written as DNA, the CDR3 is TGCAGCGTTGAGGCGGGGGTCGGGGCCAACGTCCTGACTTTC. The rearrangement joins TRBV29-1 to TRBJ2-6; 7 bases line up with TRBD2. The germline V gene has CDR1 SQVTM and CDR2 ANQGSEA. The junction had 3 bases not matched to a gene; V was cut back by 3 bases and J by 4 bases. The CDR3 length is 14 residues.

This clonotype was seen a few times. The rearrangement joins TRBV10-3 to TRBJ2-7; 8 bases agree with TRBD2. Germline CDR1 ENHRY, CDR2 SYGVKD. The J segment lost 0 bases and the V segment lost 10 bases, leaving 14 bases of the junction unmatched. The CDR3 totals 16 residues. The CDR3 region has the DNA TGTGCCAGCAGCCCCCCACGGGGGGGGAGCTCCTACGAGCAGTACTTC. It translates to CASSPPRGGSSYEQYF.

J is TRBJ2-7 and V is TRBV7-9; TRBD1 matches at 7 bases. V was pared by 5 bases and J by 7 bases, with 14 bases of the junction left unmatched. CDR3 size: 15 residues. The germline V gene encodes CDR1 SEHNR and CDR2 FQNEAQ (reference sequence). DNA for the CDR3: TGTGCCAGCAGCATCGACAGGGTATCGATCTATGAGCAGTACTTC. This gives the protein CASSIDRVSIYEQYF.

The V gene is TRBV29-1, the J gene TRBJ2-5; D uncertain. Germline values: CDR1 SQVTM, CDR2 ANQGSEA. This CDR3 is 13 amino acids long. The V gene lost 0 bases and the J gene lost 13 bases, with 18 bases spanning the gap. The CDR3 coding sequence is TGCAGCGTTGAAGACCTTTCACGCGGAGCCCGGTACTTC. Translating gives CSVEDLSRGARYF.

This clonotype was recorded at least ten times. The chain recombines TRBV29-1 with TRBJ1-2; no clear D gene. Germline CDR1 is SQVTM and CDR2 is ANQGSEA. V lost 3 bases, J lost 4 bases, and 12 bases lay in between. The CDR3 length is 13 residues. As DNA, the CDR3 is TGCAGCGTTGAGGTGGCAACCAGCTATGGCTACACCTTC. It translates to CSVEVATSYGYTF.

The chain has TRBV20-1 and TRBJ2-4; D uncertain. This CDR3 contains 16 residues. Germline V gene data show CDR1 as DFQATT and CDR2 as SNEGSKA (reference sequence). The germline V and J ends were trimmed by 0 bases and 1 base, with 13 bases remaining between them. The CDR3 DNA sequence: TGCAGTGCTAGAGATAGGCGGCAAGCGGCCAAAAACATTCAGTACTTC. Protein sequence: CSARDRRQAAKNIQYF.

The table lists this clonotype with many counts. This chain joins TRBV5-8 and TRBJ2-5; D is ambiguous. CDR3 length: 13 residues. V lost 4 bases and J 0 bases, leaving 7 bases between the germline ends. Germline V gene lookup returns CDR1 SGHTS and CDR2 YDEGEE. The CDR3 reads CASSPPYQETQYF. The CDR3 nucleotides are TGTGCCAGCAGCCCACCGTACCAAGAGACCCAGTACTTC. The full variable domain, rest sourced from reference TRBV5-8 and TRBJ2-5, is EAGVTQSPTHLIKTRGQQATLRCSPISGHTSVYWYQQALGLGLQFLLWYDEGEERNRGNFPPRFSGRQFPNYSSELNVNALELEDSALYLCASSPPYQETQYFGPGTRLLVL.

Note on this clonotype: This may stem from a read error, because a much larger clone lies one nucleotide away. The chain links TRBV10-3 to TRBJ2-7, with unresolved D. From germline, CDR1 is ENHRY and CDR2 SYGVKD. Deletions cut 7 bases from V and 5 bases from J, with 15 bases between. The length of the CDR3 is 13 residues. CDR3 in DNA: TGTGCCATCACCCGAACGGTCCAGGACGAGCAGTACTTC. Protein product: CAITRTVQDEQYF.

The table lists this clonotype with a few counts. The chain is built from TRBV24-1 and TRBJ1-2, with TRBD1 matching 8 bases. With 3 bases clipped from V and 8 bases from J, the junction kept 13 bases outside the gene matches. This CDR3 comprises 16 residues. Looked up from germline, CDR1 is KGHDR and CDR2 is SFDVKD. CDR3 DNA sequence: TGTGCCACCAGTGATATTGGACAGGGATCCACTAAGGGCTACACCTTC. Translating it yields CATSDIGQGSTKGYTF.

The V gene is TRBV29-1, the J gene TRBJ1-2, with 9 bases aligning to TRBD1. Germline assignment: CDR1 SQVTM and CDR2 ANQGSEA. V gave up 7 bases and J gave up 5 bases; unmatched junction bases: 5. CDR3 length: 12 amino acids. The chain's CDR3 is CSAGTGNYGYTF. DNA of the CDR3: TGCAGCGCAGGGACAGGGAATTATGGCTACACCTTC.